The present TCR beta chain was sequenced within a study of cytomegalovirus exposure and HLA in healthy donors. Study-wide background: The Caucasian-associated ancestry cluster held roughly 81% of roughly 400 genotyped donors.

Findings and limits, study-wide: In a later analysis, several top co-occurrence clusters appeared linked to parvovirus B19, influenza, CMV and Epstein-Barr virus.

J gave up 4 bases and V 4 bases, and 9 bases lay outside the gene matches. From germline, CDR1 is SGHNT and CDR2 YYREEE (reference sequence). CDR3 length equals 15 residues. This clone occurred a few times. Antigen: not known. The PCR had 60 Vbeta and 13 Jbeta primers. Authors' methods: Tens of millions of unique TCR beta chains, roughly 11 million of them shared, were counted by a later analysis. The protocol was immunoSEQ multiplex PCR, while the TCRdb copy is restricted to in-frame clones and leaves out a portion. That table gives V, J and clone size, and the DNA gave D and trimming. The sample has roughly 150,000 clones; around four fifths are singletons.

The chain uses TRBV5-4 and TRBJ2-7; TRBD1 agrees at 9 bases. This receptor was identified in a man aged 25-45 years in good health and CMV-seronegative. The source material was PBMCs. The CDR3 coding sequence is TGTGCCAGCAGCCAAGGGACAGGGCGTAGGTACGAGCAGTACTTC. Its protein product is CASSQGTGRRYEQYF.